A single sample is the source of the 12 T cell receptor beta chains below, sequenced in a study of shared clonotypes between healthy human individuals. Sequencing was performed with immunoSEQ multiplex PCR; in TCRdb, only in-frame clones are kept and a portion is missing. The data hold some 2,000,000 clones, with over 85% observed a single time. Sequenced material: naive CD4+ T cells sorted from blood. Subset here: CD45RA+ positively selected. These receptors were collected from a man between 18 and 29 years old in good health.

This chain connects TRBV7-3 to TRBJ1-1; weak D call: TRBD1 (6 bases). This CDR3 comprises 15 residues. CDR1 SGHTA and CDR2 FQGTGA come from the germline V gene. V was trimmed by 5 bases and J by 4 bases, leaving 17 bases between them. This CDR3 is CASSPLPRGGTEAFF. CDR3 in DNA: TGTGCCAGCAGCCCCCTTCCCAGGGGCGGCACTGAAGCTTTCTTT.

The J gene is TRBJ1-5, the V gene TRBV19; 7 bases are shared with TRBD1. CDR1 and CDR2 (germline): LNHDA, SQIVND (reference sequence). After removal of 7 bases from V and 4 bases from J, the junction contained 13 bases not matched to a gene. This CDR3 region has 16 residues. This chain's CDR3 is CASTPLYRGRNQPQHF. DNA of the CDR3: TGTGCCAGTACCCCTCTGTACAGGGGCCGAAATCAGCCCCAGCATTTT. The variable domain in full, with the rest retrieved from reference TRBV19 and TRBJ1-5, is DGGITQSPKYLFRKEGQNVTLSCEQNLNHDAMYWYRQDPGQGLRLIYYSQIVNDFQKGDIAEGYSVSREKKESFPLTVTSAQKNPTAFYLCASTPLYRGRNQPQHFGDGTRLSIL.

Only one count was recorded for this clone. J is TRBJ2-7 and V is TRBV5-8; tentative D call: TRBD1 (5 bases). Germline V lookup: CDR1 SGHTS, CDR2 YDEGEE. The CDR3 has 15 residues. V lost 4 bases and J lost 0, with 14 bases in between. CDR3 sequence (DNA): TGTGCCAGCAGCATACAGGCGACCTTCTCCTACGAGCAGTACTTC. Residues: CASSIQATFSYEQYF.

This chain connects TRBV7-2 to TRBJ1-6; 10 positions match TRBD1. Germline V CDR1 and CDR2: SGHTA, FQGNSA. J gave up 8 bases and V 3 bases, and 4 bases lay outside the gene matches. The CDR3 is made up of 15 amino acids. The CDR3 region has the DNA TGTGCCAGCAGCTTCACCGGGACAGGGGATTCACCCCTCCACTTT. Protein: CASSFTGTGDSPLHF. Full variable domain (remainder filled in from reference TRBV7-2 and TRBJ1-6): GAGVSQSPSNKVTEKGKDVELRCDPISGHTALYWYRQSLGQGLEFLIYFQGNSAPDKSGLPSDRFSAERTGGSVSTLTIQRTQQEDSAVYLCASSFTGTGDSPLHFGNGTRLTVT.

The gene calls are TRBV5-1 and TRBJ1-1; D unclear. Germline CDR1 reads SGHRS; CDR2 reads YFSETQ. CDR3 length: 12 residues. The ends were cut back, 3 bases at V and 12 bases at J, with 15 bases in the middle. CDR3 amino acids: CASSYLPGPPFF. The CDR3 DNA is TGCGCCAGCAGCTACCTCCCTGGGCCGCCTTTCTTT.

The CDR3 DNA reads TGTGCCAGTAAAGTCGACAGGAACACTGAAGCTTTCTTT. It is translated as CASKVDRNTEAFF. V and J are TRBV19 and TRBJ1-1; D possibly corresponds to TRBD1 (5 bases). Germline V gives CDR1 LNHDA, CDR2 SQIVND (reference sequence). V was shortened by 7 bases and J by 1 base, with 10 bases between the two germline ends. This CDR3 is built from 13 residues. The whole variable domain, remainder taken from reference TRBV19 and TRBJ1-1, is DGGITQSPKYLFRKEGQNVTLSCEQNLNHDAMYWYRQDPGQGLRLIYYSQIVNDFQKGDIAEGYSVSREKKESFPLTVTSAQKNPTAFYLCASKVDRNTEAFFGQGTRLTVV.

About this clone: The same CDR3 also results from other DNA sequences found in this sample. The rearrangement uses TRBV5-1 and TRBJ2-7; D gene ambiguous. V dropped 0 bases and J dropped 4 bases, with 5 bases sitting between them. Germline CDR1 SGHRS, CDR2 YFSETQ. CDR3 length equals 12 residues. The CDR3 nucleotides are TGCGCCAGCAGCTTGGAACCGTACGAGCAGTACTTC. Translation: CASSLEPYEQYF.

The chain carries TRBV19 and TRBJ2-1; TRBD2 matches 10 bases. CDR1 and CDR2 (germline): LNHDA, SQIVND (reference sequence). Losses at the gene ends were 5 bases for V and 10 bases for J; bases not matched to a gene: 14. CDR3 length: 16 residues. CDR3 DNA: TGTGCCAGTAGTCCATTTAGCGGGGGGCCGAAAGAGGAGCAGTTCTTC. Translation gives CASSPFSGGPKEEQFF.

This sequence joins TRBV11-2 and TRBJ2-4; the D call may be TRBD1 or TRBD2 (6 bases each). The CDR3 is made up of 12 amino acids. V lost 8 bases and J lost 10, with 15 bases in between. Germline assignment: CDR1 SGHAT and CDR2 FQNNGV. The CDR3 protein is CASSGGRSIQYF. CDR3 coding DNA: TGTGCCAGCTCCGGGGGCAGGTCAATTCAGTACTTC.

The chain couples TRBV6-1 to TRBJ1-2, with TRBD1 as a possible D gene (6 bases). The CDR3 length is 17 residues. V gave up 3 bases and J gave up 8 bases, with 25 bases separating them. Germline loops: CDR1 MNHNS, CDR2 SASEGT. CDR3 amino acids: CASSEYVGGRRGKGYTF. The CDR3, as DNA: TGTGCCAGCAGTGAGTATGTTGGGGGGCGCAGAGGTAAGGGCTACACCTTC.

The genes are TRBV20-1 and TRBJ1-6, with D unclear. Germline CDR1 is DFQATT and CDR2 is SNEGSKA (reference sequence). The V end lost 3 bases, the J end lost 14 bases, and 11 bases lay between the germline ends. The CDR3 is 11 amino acids. The CDR3 DNA reads TGCAGTGCTAGCCTGCCCGAGTCCCTCCACTTT. Translated: CSASLPESLHF.

The V call is TRBV27, the J call TRBJ2-2; D not resolved. V lost 5 bases and J lost 8, with 9 bases in between. The germline V gene has CDR1 MNHEY and CDR2 SMNVEV (reference sequence). This CDR3 contains 12 residues. In DNA, the CDR3 is TGTGCCAGCAGTCCCCAAGGAGGGGAGCTGTTTTTT. This translates into CASSPQGGELFF.